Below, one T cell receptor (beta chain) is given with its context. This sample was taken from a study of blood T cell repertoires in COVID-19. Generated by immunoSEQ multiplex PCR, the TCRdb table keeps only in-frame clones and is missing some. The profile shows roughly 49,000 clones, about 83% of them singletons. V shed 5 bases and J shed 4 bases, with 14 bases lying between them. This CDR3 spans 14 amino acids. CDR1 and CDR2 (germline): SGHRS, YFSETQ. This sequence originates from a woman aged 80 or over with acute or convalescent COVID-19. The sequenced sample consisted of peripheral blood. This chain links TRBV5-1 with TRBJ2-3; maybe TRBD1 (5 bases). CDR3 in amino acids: CASSSLAGSDTQYF. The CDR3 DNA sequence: TGCGCCAGCAGTTCGCTGGCAGGGTCAGATACGCAGTATTTT. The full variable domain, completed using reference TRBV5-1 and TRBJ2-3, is KAGVTQTPRYLIKTRGQQVTLSCSPISGHRSVSWYQQTPGQGLQFLFEYFSETQRNKGNFPGRFSGRQFSNSRSEMNVSTLELGDSALYLCASSSLAGSDTQYFGPGTRLTVL.